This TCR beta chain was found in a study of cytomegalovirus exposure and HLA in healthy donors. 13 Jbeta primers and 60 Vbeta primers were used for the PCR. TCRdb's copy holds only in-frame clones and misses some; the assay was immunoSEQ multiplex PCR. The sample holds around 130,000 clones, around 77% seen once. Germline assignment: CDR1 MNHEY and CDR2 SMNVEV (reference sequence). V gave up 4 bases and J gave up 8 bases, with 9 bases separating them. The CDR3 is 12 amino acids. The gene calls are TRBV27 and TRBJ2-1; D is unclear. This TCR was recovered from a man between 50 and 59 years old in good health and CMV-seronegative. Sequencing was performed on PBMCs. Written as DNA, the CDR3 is TGTGCCAGCAGTTCTAGTGTCCATGAGCAGTTCTTC. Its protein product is CASSSSVHEQFF.